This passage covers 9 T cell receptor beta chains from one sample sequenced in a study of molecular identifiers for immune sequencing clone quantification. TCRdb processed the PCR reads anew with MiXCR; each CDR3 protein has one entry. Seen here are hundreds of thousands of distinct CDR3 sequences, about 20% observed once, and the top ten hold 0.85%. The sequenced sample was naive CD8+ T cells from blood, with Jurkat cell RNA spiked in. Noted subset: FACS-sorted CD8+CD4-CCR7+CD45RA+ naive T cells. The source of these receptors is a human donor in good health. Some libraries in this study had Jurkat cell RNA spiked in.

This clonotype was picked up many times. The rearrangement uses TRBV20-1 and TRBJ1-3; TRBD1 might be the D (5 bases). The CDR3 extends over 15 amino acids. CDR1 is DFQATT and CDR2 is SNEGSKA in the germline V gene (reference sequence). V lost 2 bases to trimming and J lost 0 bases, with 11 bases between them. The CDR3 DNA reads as TGCAGTGCTAGACCCCAGGGCCTCTCTGGAAACACCATATATTTT. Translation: CSARPQGLSGNTIYF.

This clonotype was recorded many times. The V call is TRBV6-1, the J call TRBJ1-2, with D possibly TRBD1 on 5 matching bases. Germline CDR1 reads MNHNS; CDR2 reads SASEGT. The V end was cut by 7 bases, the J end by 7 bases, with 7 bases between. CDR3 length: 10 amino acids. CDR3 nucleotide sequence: TGTGCCAGCATGGGGACTGGCTACACCTTC. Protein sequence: CASMGTGYTF.

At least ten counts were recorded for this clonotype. The CDR3 spells CASATNSARALSSGEAFF. Written as DNA, the CDR3 is TGTGCCAGCGCAACGAATTCGGCCAGGGCCCTTTCCAGCGGAGAAGCTTTCTTT. The rearrangement joins TRBV6-5 to TRBJ1-1, with D possibly TRBD1 on 5 matching bases. Looked up from germline, CDR1 is MNHEY and CDR2 is SVGAGI. The CDR3 sequence is 18 residues long. V was shortened by 8 bases and J by 8 bases, with 33 bases between the two germline ends.

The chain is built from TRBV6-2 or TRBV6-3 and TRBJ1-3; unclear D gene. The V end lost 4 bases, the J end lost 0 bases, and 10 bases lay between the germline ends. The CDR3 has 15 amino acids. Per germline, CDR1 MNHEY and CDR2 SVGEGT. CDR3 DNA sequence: TGTGCCAGCAGTTCACGACGGACCTCTGGAAACACCATATATTTT. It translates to CASSSRRTSGNTIYF.

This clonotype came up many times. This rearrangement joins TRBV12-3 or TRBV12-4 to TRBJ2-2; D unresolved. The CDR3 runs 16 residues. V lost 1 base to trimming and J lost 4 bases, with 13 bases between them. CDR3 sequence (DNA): TGTGCCAGCAGTTTAGAAGTAGTCCCCACCACCGGGGAGCTGTTTTTT. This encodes CASSLEVVPTTGELFF.

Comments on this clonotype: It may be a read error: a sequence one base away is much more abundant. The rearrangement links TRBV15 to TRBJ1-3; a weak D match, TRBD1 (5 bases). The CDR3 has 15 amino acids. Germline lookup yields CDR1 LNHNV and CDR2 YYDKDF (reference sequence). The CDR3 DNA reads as TGTGCCACCAGCACCTCGCCGGGGCCTGGAAACACCGTATATTTT. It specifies CATSTSPGPGNTVYF.

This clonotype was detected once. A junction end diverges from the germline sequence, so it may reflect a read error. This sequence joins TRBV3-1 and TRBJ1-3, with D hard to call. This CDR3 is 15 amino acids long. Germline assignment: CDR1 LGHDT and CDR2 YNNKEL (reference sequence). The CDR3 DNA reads TGTGCCAGCAGCCAAGATCACAGCTTTGGAAACACCAAATATTTT. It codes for CASSQDHSFGNTKYF.

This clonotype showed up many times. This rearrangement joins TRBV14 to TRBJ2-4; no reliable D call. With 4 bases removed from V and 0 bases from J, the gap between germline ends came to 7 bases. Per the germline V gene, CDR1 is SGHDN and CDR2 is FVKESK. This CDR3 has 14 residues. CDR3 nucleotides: TGTGCCAGCAGCCGCGAGGAAGCCAAAAACATTCAGTACTTC. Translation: CASSREEAKNIQYF.

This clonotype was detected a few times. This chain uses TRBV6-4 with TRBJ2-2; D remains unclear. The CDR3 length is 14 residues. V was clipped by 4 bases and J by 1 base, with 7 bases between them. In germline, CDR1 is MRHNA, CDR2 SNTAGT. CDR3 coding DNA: TGTGCCAGCAGTGTGTTCGGGAACACCGGGGAGCTGTTTTTT. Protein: CASSVFGNTGELFF.